A single sample is the source of the 5 T cell receptor beta chains below, sequenced in a study of cytomegalovirus exposure and HLA in healthy donors. The PCR contained 60 Vbeta and 13 Jbeta primers. Profiled with immunoSEQ multiplex PCR; TCRdb holds only in-frame clones, not every one. The data show some 200,000 clones, more than 75% seen once. Material: PBMCs. The source is a woman aged 18 to 35 in good health and CMV-seronegative.

This clone has more than one count but fewer than ten. V is TRBV5-1 and J is TRBJ2-7, with 7 nucleotides matching TRBD1. V was pared by 3 bases and J by 2 bases, with 8 bases of the junction left unmatched. The CDR3 totals 15 residues. Looked up from germline, CDR1 is SGHRS and CDR2 is YFSETQ. CDR3 sequence: CASSSPTGPTYEQYF. The CDR3 DNA sequence: TGCGCCAGCAGCTCGCCGACAGGGCCTACCTACGAGCAGTACTTC.

This clone has a handful of counts. The chain combines TRBV5-6 with TRBJ1-2, with 8 bases aligning to TRBD1. This CDR3 region has 13 residues. Germline CDR1 is SGHDT and CDR2 is YYEEEE. V was pared by 2 bases and J by 4 bases, with 1 base of the junction left unmatched. The chain's CDR3 is CASSFGTGYGYTF. The CDR3 nucleotides read TGTGCCAGCAGCTTCGGGACAGGCTATGGCTACACCTTC.

The chain employs TRBV11-2 and TRBJ2-1; 9 positions agree with TRBD2. Germline CDR1 is SGHAT and CDR2 is FQNNGV. Losses at the gene ends were 4 bases for V and 6 bases for J; bases not matched to a gene: 10. The CDR3 is 16 amino acids. CDR3 DNA sequence: TGTGCCAGCAGCTCCACGACTAGCGGACCGTCCAATGAGCAGTTCTTC. It is translated as CASSSTTSGPSNEQFF.

The chain joins TRBV5-1 to TRBJ1-1; D is uncertain. Trimming cost V 2 bases and J 0 bases, with 5 bases left between them. Germline-derived CDR1 and CDR2 are SGHRS and YFSETQ. This CDR3 contains 13 residues. The CDR3 protein is CASSLSVNTEAFF. Written as DNA, the CDR3 is TGCGCCAGCAGCTTATCGGTGAACACTGAAGCTTTCTTT.

The rearrangement uses TRBV6-4 and TRBJ2-1; 9 nucleotides agree with TRBD2. Germline values: CDR1 MRHNA, CDR2 SNTAGT. Losses at the gene ends were 2 bases for V and 10 bases for J; bases not matched to a gene: 3. The CDR3 is 13 amino acids. CDR3 protein: CASSDPGLAEQFF. DNA of the CDR3: TGTGCCAGCAGTGACCCCGGACTAGCGGAGCAGTTCTTC.